Given below is one T cell receptor beta chain in context. The data belong to a study of CD8 T cells in Susac syndrome. Germline V gene lookup returns CDR1 LNHDA and CDR2 SQIVND (reference sequence). V lost 3 bases and J lost 0, with 21 bases in between. The CDR3 extends over 19 amino acids. Random hexamers served to reverse transcribe roughly 0.45 to 1 ug RNA. TCRdb reanalysed the immunoSEQ multiplex PCR reads using MiXCR and keeps one entry per CDR3 protein. The sample lists 77,000 or so distinct CDR3 sequences, approximately 94% seen once, with roughly 0.5% in the top ten. Sequencing of TCR beta was performed on blood CD8+ T cells and on blood CD4+ T cells. In contrast to the negatively isolated CD8+ and CD4+ T cells, TEMRA cells were FACS-enriched.

The source is a human donor with Susac syndrome. V gene TRBV19 combines with J gene TRBJ2-4; D is possibly TRBD1 or TRBD2 (5 bases each). The sample taken for sequencing was CD4+ T cells from PBMCs. CDR3 nucleotides: TGTGCCAGTAGTATTAAATTCGTGAACTCCGGGACAGCCAAAAACATTCAGTACTTC. Translation: CASSIKFVNSGTAKNIQYF.